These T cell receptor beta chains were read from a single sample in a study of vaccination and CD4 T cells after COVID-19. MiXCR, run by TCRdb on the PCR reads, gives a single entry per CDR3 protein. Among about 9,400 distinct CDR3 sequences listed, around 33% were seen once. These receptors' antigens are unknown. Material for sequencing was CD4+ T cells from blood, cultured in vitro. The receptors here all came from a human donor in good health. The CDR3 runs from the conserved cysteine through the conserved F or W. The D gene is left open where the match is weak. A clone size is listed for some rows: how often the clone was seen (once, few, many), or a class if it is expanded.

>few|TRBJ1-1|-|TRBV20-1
TGCAGTGTAGGCAGGATTGATGAAGCTTTCTTT
CSVGRIDEAFF
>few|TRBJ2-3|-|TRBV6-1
TGTGCCAGCAGGAGAGCGGGTAGCACAGATACGCAGTATTTT
CASRRAGSTDTQYF
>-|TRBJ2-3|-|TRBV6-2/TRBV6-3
TGTGCCAGCAGTACCCGCAAGGGGACAGATACGCAGTATTTT
CASSTRKGTDTQYF
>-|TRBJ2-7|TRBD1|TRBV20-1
TGCAGTGCGACCGGGACAGGGTTTACCTACGAGCAGTACTTC
CSATGTGFTYEQYF
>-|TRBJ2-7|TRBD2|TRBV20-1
TGCAGTGCTAGAGATTTACCGGGACTAGCGATATCCTACGAGCAGTACTTC
CSARDLPGLAISYEQYF
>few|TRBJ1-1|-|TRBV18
TGTGCCAGCTCACCACCGGCCAGTTCTGAAGCTTTCTTT
CASSPPASSEAFF
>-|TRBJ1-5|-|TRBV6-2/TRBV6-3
TGTGCCAGCAGTTTGACAGCTAGCAATCAGCCCCAGCATTTT
CASSLTASNQPQHF
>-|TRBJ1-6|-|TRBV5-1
TGCGCCAGCAGCTCTAAGACAGGTCCATCACCCCTCCACTTT
CASSSKTGPSPLHF
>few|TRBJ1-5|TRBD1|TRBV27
TGTGCCAGCAGTTTAAAAGGGAGGGACAGGGTTTTAGGTCAGCCCCAGCATTTT
CASSLKGRDRVLGQPQHF
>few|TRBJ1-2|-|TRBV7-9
TGTGCCAGCAGCTTAATCAGGGGAGAAGGCTACACCTTC
CASSLIRGEGYTF
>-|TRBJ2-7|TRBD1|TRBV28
TGTGCCAGCAGGGAGGACAGGGGGCGCTTCTACGAGCAGTACTTC
CASREDRGRFYEQYF
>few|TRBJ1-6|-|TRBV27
TGTGCCAGCACCCGGCGAGGTTACCAAGGTTCACCCCTCCACTTT
CASTRRGYQGSPLHF
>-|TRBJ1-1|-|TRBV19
TGTGCCAGTACGGACCCTGCCCGGCCCACTGAAGCTTTCTTT
CASTDPARPTEAFF
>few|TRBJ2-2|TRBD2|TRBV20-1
TGCAGTGCTAGAGGGGGACTAGCGGGAGTTTCGAACACCGGGGAGCTGTTTTTT
CSARGGLAGVSNTGELFF
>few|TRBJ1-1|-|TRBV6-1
TGTGCCAGCAGCGCCCAAGCCGGTAACACTGAAGCTTTCTTT
CASSAQAGNTEAFF
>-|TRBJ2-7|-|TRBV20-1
TGCAGTGCTCCCGACAACTACGAGCAGTACTTC
CSAPDNYEQYF
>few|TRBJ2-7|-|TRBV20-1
TGCAGTGCTGTTGTTCCGGGACTTTACGAGCAGTACTTC
CSAVVPGLYEQYF
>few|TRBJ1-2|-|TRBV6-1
TGTGCCAGCATTGACTTGAACTATGGCTACACCTTC
CASIDLNYGYTF
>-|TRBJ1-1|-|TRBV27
TGTGCCAGCAGTTTCGGCAGGGAGGCTGAAGCTTTCTTT
CASSFGREAEAFF
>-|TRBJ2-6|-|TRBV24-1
TGTGCCACCAGCGCAGACGGCTCTGGGGCCAACGTCCTGACTTTC
CATSADGSGANVLTF
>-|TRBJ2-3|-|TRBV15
TGTGCCACCAGCATCGGCTACAGGGGGGGGAGCACAGATACGCAGTATTTT
CATSIGYRGGSTDTQYF
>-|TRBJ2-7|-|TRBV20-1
TGCAGTGCTAGTTATGAGCCCGTAACGAGGGAGCAGTACTTC
CSASYEPVTREQYF
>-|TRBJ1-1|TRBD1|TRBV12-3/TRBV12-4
TGTGCCAGCAGCGGGGACAGGGGAGACACCGAAGCTTTCTTT
CASSGDRGDTEAFF
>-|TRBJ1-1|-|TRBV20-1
TGCAGTGCTAGGGTACCGAGTAGGGGAGCCACTGAAGCTTTCTTT
CSARVPSRGATEAFF
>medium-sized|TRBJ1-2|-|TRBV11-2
TGTGCCAGCAGCTTAGGAGGGAGCGGCTACACCTTC
CASSLGGSGYTF
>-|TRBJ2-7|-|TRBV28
TGTGCCAGCAGTTTAGGGATCTACGAGCAGTACTTC
CASSLGIYEQYF
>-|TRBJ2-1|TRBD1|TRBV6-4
TGTGCCAGCAGTGACTCGACAGGGGGCAATGAGCAGTTCTTC
CASSDSTGGNEQFF
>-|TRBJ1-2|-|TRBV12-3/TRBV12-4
TGTGCCAGCAGCCAAGGGCGGGGGTACGGCTACACCTTC
CASSQGRGYGYTF
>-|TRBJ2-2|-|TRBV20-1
TGCAGTGCTAGAATGGCAGGCGTACCGAACACCGGGGAGCTGTTTTTT
CSARMAGVPNTGELFF
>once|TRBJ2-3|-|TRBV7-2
TGTGCCAGCAGCTTAGTGGCTAGTCTTGGCCGAAGTGCAGATACGCAGTATTTT
CASSLVASLGRSADTQYF
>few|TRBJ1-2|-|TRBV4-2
TGTGCCAGCAGCCAAGGGCAGGGCGGAGGCTACACCTTC
CASSQGQGGGYTF
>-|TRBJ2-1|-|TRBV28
TGTGCCAGCAGTTCCCAGCCTGCCTACAATGAGCAGTTCTTC
CASSSQPAYNEQFF
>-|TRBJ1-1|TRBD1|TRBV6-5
TGTGCCAGCAGTTCCAGACAGGGGCTGTGGGCTGAAGCTTTCTTT
CASSSRQGLWAEAFF
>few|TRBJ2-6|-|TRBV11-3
TGTGCCAGCACAACGGCCGGGTCTGGGGCCAACGTCCTGACTTTC
CASTTAGSGANVLTF
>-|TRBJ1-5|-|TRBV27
TGTGCCAGCAATCAGCACGGGGGAAATCGGCCCCAGCATTTT
CASNQHGGNRPQHF
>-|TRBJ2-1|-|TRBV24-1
TGTGCCACCAGTGACCCTTCGGCAGGGAGCTCCTACAATGAGCAGTTCTTC
CATSDPSAGSSYNEQFF
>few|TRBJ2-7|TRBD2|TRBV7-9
TGTGCCAGCAGCTCCCTAAAGGGGCGGGGGATTTACGAGCAGTACTTC
CASSSLKGRGIYEQYF
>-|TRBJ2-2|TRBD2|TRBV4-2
TGTGCCAGCACCTCAGCCAGCGGGAGGGACACCGGGGAGCTGTTTTTT
CASTSASGRDTGELFF
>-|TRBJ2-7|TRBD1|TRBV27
TGTGCCAGCAGTCCGGACAGGGGGTACGAGCAGTACTTC
CASSPDRGYEQYF
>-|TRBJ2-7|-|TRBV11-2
TGTGCCAGCAGCCCGTACCGGGGGGCCCCCTACGAGCAGTACTTC
CASSPYRGAPYEQYF